This T cell receptor (beta chain) was profiled in a study of beta chain features in type 1 diabetes. Expressed TCRB transcripts were sequenced after all isolated RNA was converted to cDNA. This table comes from immunoSEQ multiplex PCR, and its TCRdb copy is limited to in-frame clones, with some not included. The sample carries around 300,000 clones, 9.5% to 12% recorded once. V was cut by 1 base and J by 0 bases, with 18 bases left in between. Looked up from germline, CDR1 is GTSNPN and CDR2 is SVGIG (reference sequence). This CDR3 comprises 17 residues. The rearrangement links TRBV30 to TRBJ2-5; the D gene is possibly TRBD1 (6 bases). The TCR comes from a woman aged 25 to 39 in good health. The sequenced material came from naive CD4+ T cells from blood. As DNA, the CDR3 is TGTGCCTGGAGTGGGGGTAGGGCAGGGGCACACCAAGAGACCCAGTACTTC. Residues: CAWSGGRAGAHQETQYF. The variable domain in full, completed from reference TRBV30 and TRBJ2-5, reads SQTIHQWPATLVQPVGSPLSLECTVEGTSNPNLYWYRQAAGRGLQLLFYSVGIGQISSEVPQNLSASRPQDRQFILSSKKLLLSDSGFYLCAWSGGRAGAHQETQYFGPGTRLLVL.